The 26 T cell receptor beta chains below were found in one sample sequenced in a study of early T cells in non-severe SARS-CoV-2 infection. TCRdb independently ran MiXCR on the 5' RACE reads; one entry per CDR3 protein. The table shows some 38,000 distinct CDR3 sequences, with under 5% occurring only once. Sequencing was performed on whole blood. These receptor sequences come from an adult who was a healthcare worker with PCR-confirmed SARS-CoV-2 infection or an uninfected control (not recorded which).

This clonotype was recorded at least ten times. The chain couples TRBV18 to TRBJ1-2; D uncertain. Germline V CDR1 and CDR2: KGHSH, LQKENI. This CDR3 has 12 residues. Between the trimmed V and J ends, which lost 6 bases and 8 bases, there was a span of 13 bases. CDR3 residues: CASSQMSFGYTF. CDR3 nucleotides: TGTGCCAGCTCCCAAATGAGCTTCGGCTACACCTTC.

At least ten counts were recorded for this clonotype. The chain combines TRBV7-6 with TRBJ2-7, with 8 positions matching TRBD1. V lost 6 bases and J lost 3; bases outside the gene matches: 1. Germline CDR1 and CDR2: SGHVS and FNYEAQ. The CDR3 runs 12 residues. CDR3 in DNA: TGTGCCAGCAGTGACAGGGGCTACGAGCAGTACTTC. This codes for CASSDRGYEQYF. The full variable domain, rest sourced from reference TRBV7-6 and TRBJ2-7, is GAGVSQSPRYKVTKRGQDVALRCDPISGHVSLYWYRQALGQGPEFLTYFNYEAQQDKSGLPNDRFSAERPEGSISTLTIQRTEQRDSAMYRCASSDRGYEQYFGPGTRLTVT.

This clonotype occurred many times. The J gene is TRBJ2-2, the V gene TRBV2; D might be TRBD1 or TRBD2, each matching 5 bases. There are 11 residues in the CDR3. Germline CDR1 SNHLY, CDR2 FYNNEI. Trimming stripped 7 bases from V and 9 bases from J, with 9 bases between. In DNA form, the CDR3 reads TGTGCCAGCACGGGGCTGCGGGAGCTGTTTTTT. Translation gives CASTGLRELFF.

There are many counts of this clonotype. The chain links TRBV20-1 to TRBJ2-4, with unresolved D. Trimming stripped 6 bases from V and 3 bases from J, with 15 bases between. The germline V gene encodes CDR1 DFQATT and CDR2 SNEGSKA (reference sequence). This CDR3 has 14 residues. CDR3 sequence reads: CSAPTSGHKNIQYF. CDR3 sequence (DNA): TGCAGTGCCCCAACTTCGGGCCACAAAAACATTCAGTACTTC.

In its sample, this clonotype was seen many times. This chain joins TRBV4-1 and TRBJ2-5, with D possibly being TRBD1 or TRBD2 (5 bases each). CDR1 is MGHRA and CDR2 is YSYEKL in the germline V gene. The V end was cut by 9 bases, the J end by 2 bases, with 25 bases between. The CDR3 is made up of 17 amino acids. CDR3 amino acids: CASSALIGTAAQETQYF. CDR3 coding DNA: TGCGCCAGTAGTGCTCTGATCGGGACCGCCGCGCAAGAGACCCAGTACTTC.

This clonotype occurred many times. The chain is built from TRBV5-1 and TRBJ2-1; 7 bases are shared with TRBD2. This CDR3 region has 15 residues. Germline CDR1 reads SGHRS; CDR2 reads YFSETQ. The junction had 7 bases not matched to a gene; V was cut back by 2 bases and J by 5 bases. CDR3 in amino acids: CASSFSGAGNNEQFF. The DNA for the CDR3 is TGCGCCAGCAGCTTTAGCGGAGCGGGGAACAATGAGCAGTTCTTC.

This clonotype came up many times. The V gene is TRBV3-1, the J gene TRBJ2-7, with 8 bases that match TRBD2. V shed 0 bases and J 2 bases; nucleotides not matched to a gene: 0. Germline V gene data show CDR1 as LGHDT and CDR2 as YNNKEL (reference sequence). The CDR3 runs 14 residues. Here the CDR3 reads CASSQEGLAYEQYF. CDR3 sequence (DNA): TGTGCCAGCAGCCAAGAGGGACTAGCCTACGAGCAGTACTTC.

This clonotype has more than one count but fewer than ten. The V call is TRBV3-1, the J call TRBJ2-3; tentative D call: TRBD2 (6 bases). Between the trimmed V and J ends, which lost 4 bases and 1 base, there was a span of 12 bases. CDR3 length: 15 residues. Germline V lookup: CDR1 LGHDT, CDR2 YNNKEL (reference sequence). CDR3 residues: CASSPRSGGTDTQYF. CDR3 bases: TGTGCCAGCAGCCCCCGATCGGGGGGCACAGATACGCAGTATTTT.

This clonotype occurred many times. V and J are TRBV12-3 or TRBV12-4 and TRBJ1-2; possibly TRBD1 for D (5 bases). V shed 5 bases and J shed 8 bases, with 15 bases lying between them. The CDR3 spans 13 residues. In nucleotides, the CDR3 is TGTGCCAGCAGTACTATGGGGCGGGACGGCTACACCTTC. Protein: CASSTMGRDGYTF.

This clonotype was detected many times. V is TRBV7-9 and J is TRBJ2-7; tentatively, D is TRBD1 or TRBD2 (5 bases each). The ends were cut back, 5 bases at V and 4 bases at J, with 15 bases in the middle. The CDR3 loop spans 14 amino acids. Germline CDR1 is SEHNR and CDR2 is FQNEAQ (reference sequence). The DNA for the CDR3 is TGTGCCAGCAGCCAAGGATCCGAGGGGTACGAGCAGTACTTC. Protein sequence: CASSQGSEGYEQYF.

This clonotype was detected many times. The chain is built from TRBV5-1 and TRBJ2-7; 8 positions agree with TRBD1. V lost 4 bases to trimming and J lost 0 bases; unmatched junction nucleotides: 3. This CDR3 is built from 14 residues. Germline CDR1 SGHRS, CDR2 YFSETQ. The CDR3 reads CASSQGAHSYEQYF. The CDR3 nucleotides read TGCGCCAGCAGCCAGGGGGCCCACTCCTACGAGCAGTACTTC.

The CDR3 loop is CASSPGQAYSNYGYTF. CDR3 nucleotides: TGTGCCAGCAGCCCGGGACAGGCTTATTCTAACTATGGCTACACCTTC. The chain carries TRBV11-2 and TRBJ1-2, with TRBD1 matching 8 bases. CDR3 size: 16 residues. Germline V gene data show CDR1 as SGHAT and CDR2 as FQNNGV. Germline trimming cut 5 bases from V and 0 bases from J; bases unmatched to any gene: 8.

Ten or more counts support this clonotype. The chain uses TRBV18 and TRBJ2-7; no definite D call. This CDR3 is 16 amino acids long. Germline CDR1 and CDR2: KGHSH and LQKENI. Trimming left V 1 base short and J 0 bases short, with 13 bases between. The CDR3 DNA follows: TGTGCCAGCTCACCACGGCCTGGGCCGGGCTCCTACGAGCAGTACTTC. This codes for CASSPRPGPGSYEQYF.

The sample holds many counts of this clonotype. The rearrangement uses TRBV5-1 and TRBJ2-5; D unclear. This CDR3 spans 11 amino acids. Germline-derived CDR1 and CDR2 are SGHRS and YFSETQ. The V end lost 6 bases, the J end lost 2 bases, and 5 bases lay between the germline ends. The CDR3 nucleotides read TGCGCCAGCACCGTACAAGAGACCCAGTACTTC. Translation gives CASTVQETQYF.

Many counts were recorded for this clonotype. The chain employs TRBV7-3 and TRBJ2-3; maybe TRBD1 (5 bases). The CDR3 covers 12 residues. The germline gives CDR1 SGHTA, CDR2 FQGTGA. With 5 bases removed from V and 6 bases from J, the gap between germline ends came to 9 bases. CDR3 bases: TGTGCCAGCAGCCCTCAGGGTGATACGCAGTATTTT. It encodes CASSPQGDTQYF.

This clonotype was counted at least ten times. The rearrangement links TRBV6-5 to TRBJ1-5, with no clear D. Germline CDR1 reads MNHEY; CDR2 reads SVGAGI. This CDR3 comprises 13 residues. The V and J ends lost 0 bases and 5 bases respectively, with 5 bases between them. DNA for the CDR3: TGTGCCAGCAGTTACTCCCGACATCAGCCCCAGCATTTT. This translates into CASSYSRHQPQHF.

In its sample, this clonotype was seen many times. This chain joins TRBV12-3 or TRBV12-4 and TRBJ1-1; D possibly corresponds to TRBD1 (5 bases). Trimming pared 3 bases from V and 0 bases from J, leaving 11 bases between. The CDR3 length is 15 residues. Here the CDR3 DNA reads TGTGCCAGCAGTTTTGGGGGGTACGTGAACACTGAAGCTTTCTTT. This gives the protein CASSFGGYVNTEAFF.

This clonotype was picked up many times. The rearrangement joins TRBV3-1 to TRBJ2-5, with D tentatively TRBD2 (6 bases). Germline V gene sequence: CDR1 LGHDT, CDR2 YNNKEL (reference sequence). The V end was cut by 4 bases, the J end by 5 bases, with 14 bases between. This CDR3 spans 14 amino acids. This CDR3 is CASSPSWEEETQYF. The CDR3 nucleotides read TGTGCCAGCAGCCCTTCCTGGGAGGAGGAGACCCAGTACTTC.

The rearrangement joins TRBV7-9 to TRBJ2-3, with 7 bases identical to TRBD2. CDR3 length: 14 amino acids. V lost 5 bases and J lost 5; bases outside the gene matches: 7. Germline CDR1 reads SEHNR; CDR2 reads FQNEAQ (reference sequence). The CDR3 loop reads CASSVSGEGDTQYF. In DNA form, the CDR3 reads TGTGCCAGCAGCGTAAGCGGGGAGGGAGATACGCAGTATTTT.

The V gene is TRBV20-1, the J gene TRBJ2-3; TRBD2 is a possible D gene (6 bases). Trimming took off 3 bases at V and 4 bases at J, with 14 bases between the two ends. Germline values: CDR1 DFQATT, CDR2 SNEGSKA (reference sequence). CDR3 length equals 14 residues. In nucleotides, the CDR3 is TGCAGTGCTAGCAGAAGCGGGTGGGCAGATACGCAGTATTTT. Its translation: CSASRSGWADTQYF.

This clonotype has ten or more counts. The chain links TRBV11-2 to TRBJ2-3; TRBD1 aligns across 7 bases. Germline assignment: CDR1 SGHAT and CDR2 FQNNGV. The CDR3 is made up of 13 amino acids. The trim removed 6 bases at V and 5 bases at J, leaving 5 bases unmatched. The CDR3, as DNA: TGTGCCAGCAGTTATACAGGGGTAGATACGCAGTATTTT. This sequence encodes CASSYTGVDTQYF.

This clonotype was counted many times. The rearrangement uses TRBV19 and TRBJ2-7; the match to TRBD1 covers 7 bases. There are 17 residues in the CDR3. Germline trimming cut 3 bases from V and 2 bases from J; bases unmatched to any gene: 13. CDR1 and CDR2 from the germline V gene are LNHDA and SQIVND (reference sequence). The CDR3 spells CASSIKLGTVVTYEQYF. CDR3 DNA sequence: TGTGCCAGTAGTATCAAACTTGGGACAGTAGTTACCTACGAGCAGTACTTC.

This clonotype was detected many times. This sequence joins TRBV11-3 and TRBJ2-3; either TRBD1 or TRBD2 may supply D (6 bases each). V gave up 5 bases and J gave up 3 bases, with 15 bases separating them. The CDR3 has 15 amino acids. Per germline, CDR1 SGHNT and CDR2 YENEEA. The CDR3 sequence: CASSPGGGLTDTQYF. DNA for the CDR3: TGTGCCAGCAGCCCAGGAGGGGGGTTGACAGATACGCAGTATTTT.

V gene TRBV29-1 combines with J gene TRBJ1-5; D unclear. The CDR3 loop spans 13 amino acids. Trimming pared 7 bases from V and 2 bases from J, leaving 12 bases between. The germline V gene encodes CDR1 SQVTM and CDR2 ANQGSEA. The CDR3, as DNA: TGCAGCGCCCAGGAGAATGGCAATCAGCCCCAGCATTTT. It is translated as CSAQENGNQPQHF. The entire variable domain, with the rest obtained from reference TRBV29-1 and TRBJ1-5, is as follows: SAVISQKPSRDICQRGTSLTIQCQVDSQVTMMFWYRQQPGQSLTLIATANQGSEATYESGFVIDKFPISRPNLTFSTLTVSNMSPEDSSIYLCSAQENGNQPQHFGDGTRLSIL.

This clonotype was picked up many times. The DNA of the CDR3 is TGTGCCAGCAGCCCCCCCGCAGATACGCAGTATTTT. Translating it yields CASSPPADTQYF. The chain joins TRBV7-9 to TRBJ2-3, with D uncertain. Germline CDR1 SEHNR, CDR2 FQNEAQ (reference sequence). The CDR3 is 12 residues long. Trimming stripped 5 bases from V and 4 bases from J, with 7 bases between.

Only a few counts were recorded for this clonotype. The V and J genes are TRBV7-9 and TRBJ2-7, with 8 nucleotides matching TRBD1. Germline V gene lookup returns CDR1 SEHNR and CDR2 FQNEAQ (reference sequence). CDR3 length: 14 amino acids. With 5 bases clipped from V and 5 bases from J, the junction kept 8 bases outside the gene matches. The CDR3 reads CASSPRTGRNEQYF. CDR3 nucleotide sequence: TGTGCCAGCAGCCCCCGGACAGGGCGAAACGAGCAGTACTTC.